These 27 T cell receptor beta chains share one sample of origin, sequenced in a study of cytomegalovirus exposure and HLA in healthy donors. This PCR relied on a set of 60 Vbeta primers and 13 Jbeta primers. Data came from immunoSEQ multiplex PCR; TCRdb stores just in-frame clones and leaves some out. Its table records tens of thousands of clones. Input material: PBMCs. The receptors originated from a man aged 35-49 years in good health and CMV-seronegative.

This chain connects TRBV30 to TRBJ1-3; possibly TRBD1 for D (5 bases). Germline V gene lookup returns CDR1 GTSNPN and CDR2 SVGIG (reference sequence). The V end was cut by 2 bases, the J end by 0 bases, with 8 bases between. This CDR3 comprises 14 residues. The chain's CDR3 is CAWSRTHSGNTIYF. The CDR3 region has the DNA TGTGCCTGGAGTAGGACACACTCTGGAAACACCATATATTTT.

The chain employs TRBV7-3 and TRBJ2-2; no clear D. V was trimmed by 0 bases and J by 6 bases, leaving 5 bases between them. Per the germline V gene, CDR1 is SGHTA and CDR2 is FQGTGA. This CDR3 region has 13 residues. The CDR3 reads CASSLTLAGELFF. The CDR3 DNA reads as TGTGCCAGCAGCTTAACGCTAGCCGGGGAGCTGTTTTTT. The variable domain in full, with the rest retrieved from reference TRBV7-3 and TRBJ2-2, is GAGVSQTPSNKVTEKGKYVELRCDPISGHTALYWYRQSLGQGPEFLIYFQGTGAADDSGLPNDRFFAVRPEGSVSTLKIQRTERGDSAVYLCASSLTLAGELFFGEGSRLTVL.

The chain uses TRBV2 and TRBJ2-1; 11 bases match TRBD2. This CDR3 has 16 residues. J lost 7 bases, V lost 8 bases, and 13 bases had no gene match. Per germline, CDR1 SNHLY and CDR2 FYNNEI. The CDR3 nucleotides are TGTGCCAGCCACGAGACGACTAGCGGGGTTTCAAATGAGCAGTTCTTC. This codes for CASHETTSGVSNEQFF.

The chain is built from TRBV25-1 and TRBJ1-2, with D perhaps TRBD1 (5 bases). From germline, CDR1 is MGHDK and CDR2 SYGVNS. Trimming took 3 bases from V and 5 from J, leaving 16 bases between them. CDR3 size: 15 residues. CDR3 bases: TGTGCCAGCAGTGACTGGGGCTGGGCTATGTATGGCTACACCTTC. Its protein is CASSDWGWAMYGYTF.

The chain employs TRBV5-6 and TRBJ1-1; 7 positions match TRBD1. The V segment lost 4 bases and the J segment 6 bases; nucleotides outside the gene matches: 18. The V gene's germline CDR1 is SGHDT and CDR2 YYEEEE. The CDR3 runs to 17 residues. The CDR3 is CASSADFYRGLHPEAFF. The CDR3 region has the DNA TGTGCCAGCAGCGCAGACTTTTACAGGGGCCTCCACCCTGAAGCTTTCTTT. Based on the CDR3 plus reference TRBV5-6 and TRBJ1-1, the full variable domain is DAGVTQSPTHLIKTRGQQVTLRCSPKSGHDTVSWYQQALGQGPQFIFQYYEEEERQRGNFPDRFSGHQFPNYSSELNVNALLLGDSALYLCASSADFYRGLHPEAFFGQGTRLTVV.

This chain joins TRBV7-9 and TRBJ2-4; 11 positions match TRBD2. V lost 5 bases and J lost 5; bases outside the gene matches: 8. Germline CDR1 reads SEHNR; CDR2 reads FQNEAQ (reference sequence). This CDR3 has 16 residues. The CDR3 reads CASSPKLAGVQNIQYF. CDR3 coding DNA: TGTGCCAGCAGCCCCAAACTAGCGGGGGTCCAAAACATTCAGTACTTC.

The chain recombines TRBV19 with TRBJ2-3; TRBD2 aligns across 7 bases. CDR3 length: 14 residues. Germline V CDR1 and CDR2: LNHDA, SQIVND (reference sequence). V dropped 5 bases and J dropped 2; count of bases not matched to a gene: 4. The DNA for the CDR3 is TGTGCCAGTAGTCGCGGGGGATCCACAGATACGCAGTATTTT. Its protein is CASSRGGSTDTQYF.

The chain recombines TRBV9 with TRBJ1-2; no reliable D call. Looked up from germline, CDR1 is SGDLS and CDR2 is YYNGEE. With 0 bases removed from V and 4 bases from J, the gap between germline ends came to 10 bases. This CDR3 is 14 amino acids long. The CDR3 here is CASSVGATAYGYTF. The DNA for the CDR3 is TGTGCCAGCAGCGTAGGAGCCACAGCCTATGGCTACACCTTC.

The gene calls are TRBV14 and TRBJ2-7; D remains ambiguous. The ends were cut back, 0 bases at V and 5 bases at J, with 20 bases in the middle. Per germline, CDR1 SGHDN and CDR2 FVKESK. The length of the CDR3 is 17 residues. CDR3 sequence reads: CASSQETSPGYEDEQYF. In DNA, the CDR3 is TGTGCCAGCAGCCAAGAGACGAGCCCCGGGTATGAGGACGAGCAGTACTTC.

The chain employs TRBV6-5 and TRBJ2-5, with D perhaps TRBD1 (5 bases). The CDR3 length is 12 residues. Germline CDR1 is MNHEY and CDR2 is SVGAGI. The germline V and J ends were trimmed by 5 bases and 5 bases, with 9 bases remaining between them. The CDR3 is CASSRQSETQYF. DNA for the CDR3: TGTGCCAGCAGTAGACAGTCGGAGACCCAGTACTTC.

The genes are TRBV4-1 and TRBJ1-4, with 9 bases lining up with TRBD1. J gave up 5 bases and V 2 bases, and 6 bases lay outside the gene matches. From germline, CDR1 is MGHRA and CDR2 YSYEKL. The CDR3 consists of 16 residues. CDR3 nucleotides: TGCGCCAGCAGCCAACCGACAGGGGGTGGAAATGAAAAACTGTTTTTT. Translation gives CASSQPTGGGNEKLFF.

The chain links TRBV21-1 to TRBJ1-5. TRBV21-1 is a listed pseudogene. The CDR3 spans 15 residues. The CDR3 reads CASRSGPVRHQPQHF. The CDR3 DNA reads TGTGCCAGCAGGAGCGGGCCGGTTAGACATCAGCCCCAGCATTTT.

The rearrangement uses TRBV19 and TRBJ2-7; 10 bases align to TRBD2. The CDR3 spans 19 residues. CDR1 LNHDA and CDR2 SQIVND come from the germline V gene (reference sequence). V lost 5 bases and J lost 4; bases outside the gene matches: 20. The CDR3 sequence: CASSSRPSGGLSTGYEQYF. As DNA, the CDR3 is TGTGCCAGTAGTTCCCGACCTAGCGGGGGCCTAAGTACGGGATACGAGCAGTACTTC.

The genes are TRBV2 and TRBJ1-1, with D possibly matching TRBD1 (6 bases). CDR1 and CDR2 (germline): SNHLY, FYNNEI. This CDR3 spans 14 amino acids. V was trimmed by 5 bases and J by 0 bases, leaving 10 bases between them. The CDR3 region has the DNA TGTGCCAGCAGTCCAGGGGCGATGAACACTGAAGCTTTCTTT. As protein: CASSPGAMNTEAFF.

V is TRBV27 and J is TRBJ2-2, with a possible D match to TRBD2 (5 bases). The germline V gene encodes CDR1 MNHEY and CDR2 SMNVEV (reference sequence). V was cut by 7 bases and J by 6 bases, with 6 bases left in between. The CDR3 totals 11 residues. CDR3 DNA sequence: TGTGCCAGCAAGAGGGCCGGGGAGCTGTTTTTT. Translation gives CASKRAGELFF.

The CDR3 coding sequence is TGTGCCAGTAGTGTGGGACAGGGACTTAAGGAGCAGTTCTTC. This translates into CASSVGQGLKEQFF. J is TRBJ2-1 and V is TRBV19, with 9 bases aligning to TRBD1. The J segment lost 10 bases and the V segment lost 5 bases, leaving 9 bases of the junction unmatched. Germline values: CDR1 LNHDA, CDR2 SQIVND (reference sequence). The CDR3 runs to 14 residues.

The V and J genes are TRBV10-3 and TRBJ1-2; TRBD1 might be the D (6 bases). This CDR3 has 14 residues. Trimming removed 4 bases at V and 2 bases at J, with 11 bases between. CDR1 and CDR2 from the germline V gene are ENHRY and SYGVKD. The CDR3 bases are TGTGCCATCAGTGCGCCGGGACAAAACTATGGCTACACCTTC. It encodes CAISAPGQNYGYTF.

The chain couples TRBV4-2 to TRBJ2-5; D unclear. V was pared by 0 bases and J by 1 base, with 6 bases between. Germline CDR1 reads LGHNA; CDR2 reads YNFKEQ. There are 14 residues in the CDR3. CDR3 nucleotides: TGTGCCAGCAGCCAAGACAACACCCAAGAGACCCAGTACTTC. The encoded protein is CASSQDNTQETQYF.

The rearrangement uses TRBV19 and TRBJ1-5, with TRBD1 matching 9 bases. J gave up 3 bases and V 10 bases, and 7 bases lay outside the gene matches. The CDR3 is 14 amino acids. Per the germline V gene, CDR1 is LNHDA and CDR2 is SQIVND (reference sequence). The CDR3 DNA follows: TGTGCCACCTCGACAGGGGGTCTCAATCAGCCCCAGCATTTT. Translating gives CATSTGGLNQPQHF. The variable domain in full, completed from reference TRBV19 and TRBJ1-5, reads DGGITQSPKYLFRKEGQNVTLSCEQNLNHDAMYWYRQDPGQGLRLIYYSQIVNDFQKGDIAEGYSVSREKKESFPLTVTSAQKNPTAFYLCATSTGGLNQPQHFGDGTRLSIL.

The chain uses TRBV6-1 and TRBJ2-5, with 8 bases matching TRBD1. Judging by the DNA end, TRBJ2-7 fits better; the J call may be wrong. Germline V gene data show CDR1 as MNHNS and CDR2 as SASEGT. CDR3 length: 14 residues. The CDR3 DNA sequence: TGTGCCAGCAAAGAGGACAGGGCCCAATACGAGCAGTACTTC. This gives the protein CASKEDRAQYEQYF.

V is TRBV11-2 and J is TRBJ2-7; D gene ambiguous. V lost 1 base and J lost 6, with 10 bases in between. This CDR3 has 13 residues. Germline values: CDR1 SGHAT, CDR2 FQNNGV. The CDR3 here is CASSLGVRGEQYF. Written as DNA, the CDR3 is TGTGCCAGCAGCTTAGGTGTAAGAGGCGAGCAGTACTTC.

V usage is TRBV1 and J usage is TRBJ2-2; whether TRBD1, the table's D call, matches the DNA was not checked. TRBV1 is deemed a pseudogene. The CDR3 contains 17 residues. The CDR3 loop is CTSSPRPGSQRTGELFF. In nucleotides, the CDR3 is TGCACCAGCAGCCCACGGCCAGGGTCGCAACGTACCGGGGAGCTGTTTTTT.

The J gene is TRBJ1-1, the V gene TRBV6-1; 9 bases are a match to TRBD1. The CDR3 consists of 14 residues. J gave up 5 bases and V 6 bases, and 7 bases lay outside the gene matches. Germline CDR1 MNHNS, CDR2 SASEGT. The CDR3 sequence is CASRRDRADTEAFF. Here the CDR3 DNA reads TGTGCCAGCAGGCGGGACAGGGCAGATACTGAAGCTTTCTTT.

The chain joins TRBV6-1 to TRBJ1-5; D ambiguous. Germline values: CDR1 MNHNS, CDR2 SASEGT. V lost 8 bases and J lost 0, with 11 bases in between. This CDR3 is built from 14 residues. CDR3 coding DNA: TGTGCCAGCGGCCGGCGGGATAGCAATCAGCCCCAGCATTTT. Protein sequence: CASGRRDSNQPQHF.

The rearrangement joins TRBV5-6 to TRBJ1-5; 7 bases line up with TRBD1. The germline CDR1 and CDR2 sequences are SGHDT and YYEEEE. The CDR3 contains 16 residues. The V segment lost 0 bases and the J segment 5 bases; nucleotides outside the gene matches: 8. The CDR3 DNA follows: TGTGCCAGCAGCTTGGCCGTAGGGACAGCCGATCAGCCCCAGCATTTT. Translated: CASSLAVGTADQPQHF.

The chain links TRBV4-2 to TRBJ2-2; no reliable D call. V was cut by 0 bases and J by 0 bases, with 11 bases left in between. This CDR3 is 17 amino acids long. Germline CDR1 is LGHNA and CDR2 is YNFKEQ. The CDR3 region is CASSQDVIAANTGELFF. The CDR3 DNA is TGTGCCAGCAGCCAAGATGTTATCGCAGCGAACACCGGGGAGCTGTTTTTT.

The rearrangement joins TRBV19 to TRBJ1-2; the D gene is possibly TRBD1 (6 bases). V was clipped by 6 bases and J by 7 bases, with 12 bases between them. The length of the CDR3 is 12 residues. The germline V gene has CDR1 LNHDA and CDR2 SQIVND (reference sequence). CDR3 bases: TGTGCCAGTAGATCCCAGGGGTCTGGCTACACCTTC. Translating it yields CASRSQGSGYTF.